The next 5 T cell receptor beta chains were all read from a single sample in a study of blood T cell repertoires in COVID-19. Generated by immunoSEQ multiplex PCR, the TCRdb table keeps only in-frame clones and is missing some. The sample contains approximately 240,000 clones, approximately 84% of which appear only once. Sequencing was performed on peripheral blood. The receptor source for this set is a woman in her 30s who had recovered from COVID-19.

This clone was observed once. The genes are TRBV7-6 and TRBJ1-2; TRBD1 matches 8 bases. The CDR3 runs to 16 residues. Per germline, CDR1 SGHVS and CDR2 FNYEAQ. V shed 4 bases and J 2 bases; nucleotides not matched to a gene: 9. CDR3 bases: TGTGCCAGCAGCTCCCTAAGACAGGGGAAGAACTATGGCTACACCTTC. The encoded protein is CASSSLRQGKNYGYTF.

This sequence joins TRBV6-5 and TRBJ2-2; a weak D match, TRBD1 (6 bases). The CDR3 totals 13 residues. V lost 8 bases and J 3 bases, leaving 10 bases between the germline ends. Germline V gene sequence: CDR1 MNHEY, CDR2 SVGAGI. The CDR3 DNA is TGTGCCAGCGAAGGACAGCACACCGGGGAGCTGTTTTTT. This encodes CASEGQHTGELFF.

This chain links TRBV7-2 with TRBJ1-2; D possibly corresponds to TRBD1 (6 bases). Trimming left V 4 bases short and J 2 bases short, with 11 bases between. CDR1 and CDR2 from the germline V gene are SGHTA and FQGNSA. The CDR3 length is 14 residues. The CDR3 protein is CASSSHTGNYGYTF. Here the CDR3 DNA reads TGTGCCAGCAGCTCGCATACAGGGAACTATGGCTACACCTTC.

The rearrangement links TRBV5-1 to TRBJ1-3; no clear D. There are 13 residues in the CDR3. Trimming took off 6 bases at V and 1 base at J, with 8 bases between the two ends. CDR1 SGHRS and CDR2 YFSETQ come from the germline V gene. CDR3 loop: CASKAESGNTIYF. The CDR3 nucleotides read TGCGCCAGCAAGGCGGAGTCTGGAAACACCATATATTTT.

This CDR3 reads CASSLLGAGEKLFF. The CDR3 region has the DNA TGCGCCAGCAGCTTACTGGGGGCGGGTGAAAAACTGTTTTTT. The genes are TRBV5-1 and TRBJ1-4, with a possible D match to TRBD1 (6 bases). Germline V gene data show CDR1 as SGHRS and CDR2 as YFSETQ. Trimming shortened V by 2 bases and J by 7 bases, and 12 bases separated the two germline ends. The CDR3 runs to 14 residues.